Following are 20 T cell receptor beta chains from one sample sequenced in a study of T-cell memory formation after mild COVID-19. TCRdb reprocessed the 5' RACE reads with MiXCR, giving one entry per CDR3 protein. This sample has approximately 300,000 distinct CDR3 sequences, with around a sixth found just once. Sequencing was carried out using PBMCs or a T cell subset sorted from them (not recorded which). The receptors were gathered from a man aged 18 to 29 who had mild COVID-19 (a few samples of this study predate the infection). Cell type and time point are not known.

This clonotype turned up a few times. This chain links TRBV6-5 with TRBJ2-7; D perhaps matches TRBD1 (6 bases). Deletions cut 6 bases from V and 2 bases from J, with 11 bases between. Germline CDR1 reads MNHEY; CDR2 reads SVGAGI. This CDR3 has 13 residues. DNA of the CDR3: TGTGCCAGCAGCGTATCAGGGGCCTACGAGCAGTACTTC. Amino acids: CASSVSGAYEQYF.

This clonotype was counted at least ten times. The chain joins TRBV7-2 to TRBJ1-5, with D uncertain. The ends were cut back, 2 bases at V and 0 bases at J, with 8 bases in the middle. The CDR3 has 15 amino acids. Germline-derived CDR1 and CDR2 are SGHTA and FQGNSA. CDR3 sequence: CASSLKYYSNQPQHF. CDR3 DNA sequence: TGTGCCAGCAGCTTAAAGTATTATAGCAATCAGCCCCAGCATTTT.

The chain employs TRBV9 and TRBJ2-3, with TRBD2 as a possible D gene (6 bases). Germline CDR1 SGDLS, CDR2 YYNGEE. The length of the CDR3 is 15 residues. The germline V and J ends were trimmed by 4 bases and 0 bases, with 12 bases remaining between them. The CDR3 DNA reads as TGTGCCAGCAGCCGTTCGGCGGGGAGCACAGATACGCAGTATTTT. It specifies CASSRSAGSTDTQYF.

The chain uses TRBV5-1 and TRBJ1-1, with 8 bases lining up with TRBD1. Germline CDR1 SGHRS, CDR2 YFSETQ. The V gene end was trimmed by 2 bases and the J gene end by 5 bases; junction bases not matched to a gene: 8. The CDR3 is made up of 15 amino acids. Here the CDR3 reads CASSFVQGARTEAFF. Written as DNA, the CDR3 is TGCGCCAGCAGCTTTGTCCAGGGGGCTAGGACTGAAGCTTTCTTT.

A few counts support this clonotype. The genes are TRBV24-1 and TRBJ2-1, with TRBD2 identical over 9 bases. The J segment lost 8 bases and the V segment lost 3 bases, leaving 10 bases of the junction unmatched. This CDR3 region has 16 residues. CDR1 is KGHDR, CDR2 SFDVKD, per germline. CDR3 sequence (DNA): TGTGCCACCAGTGATATCCTAGCGGGGCAAGGGGATGAGCAGTTCTTC. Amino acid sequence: CATSDILAGQGDEQFF.

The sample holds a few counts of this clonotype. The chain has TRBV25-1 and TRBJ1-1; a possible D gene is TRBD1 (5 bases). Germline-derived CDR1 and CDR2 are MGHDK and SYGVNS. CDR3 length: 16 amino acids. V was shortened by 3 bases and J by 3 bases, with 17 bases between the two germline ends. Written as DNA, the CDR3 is TGTGCCAGCAGTGAGGCCCCAGGGTTGGATCACACTGAAGCTTTCTTT. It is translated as CASSEAPGLDHTEAFF.

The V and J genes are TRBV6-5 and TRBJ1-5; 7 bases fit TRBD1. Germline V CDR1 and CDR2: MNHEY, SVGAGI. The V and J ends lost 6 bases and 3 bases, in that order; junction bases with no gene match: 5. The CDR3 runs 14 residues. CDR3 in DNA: TGTGCCAGCAGCTGGGGACAGTACAATCAGCCCCAGCATTTT. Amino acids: CASSWGQYNQPQHF.

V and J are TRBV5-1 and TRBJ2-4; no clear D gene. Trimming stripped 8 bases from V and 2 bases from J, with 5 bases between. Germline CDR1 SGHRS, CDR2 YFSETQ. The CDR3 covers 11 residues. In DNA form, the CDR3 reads TGCGCCAGACAGACCAAAAACATTCAGTACTTC. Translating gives CARQTKNIQYF.

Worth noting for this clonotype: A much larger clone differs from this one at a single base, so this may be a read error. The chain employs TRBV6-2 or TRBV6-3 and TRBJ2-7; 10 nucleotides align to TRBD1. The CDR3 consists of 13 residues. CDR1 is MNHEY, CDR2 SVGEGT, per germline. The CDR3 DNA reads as TGTGCCAGCAGTCGGGACAGGGGAGTCGAGCAGAACTTC. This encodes CASSRDRGVEQNF.

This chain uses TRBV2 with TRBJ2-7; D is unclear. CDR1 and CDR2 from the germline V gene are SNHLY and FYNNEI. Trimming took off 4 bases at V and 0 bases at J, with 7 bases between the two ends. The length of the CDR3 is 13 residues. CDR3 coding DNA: TGTGCCAGCAGTGCCCCCCCCTCCTACGAGCAGTACTTC. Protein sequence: CASSAPPSYEQYF.

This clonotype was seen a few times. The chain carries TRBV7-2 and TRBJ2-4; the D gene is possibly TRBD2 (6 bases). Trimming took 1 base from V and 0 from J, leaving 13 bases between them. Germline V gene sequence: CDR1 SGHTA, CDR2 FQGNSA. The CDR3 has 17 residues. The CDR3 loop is CASSLGGLAIAKNIQYF. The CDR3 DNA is TGTGCCAGCAGCTTAGGGGGTCTAGCGATAGCCAAAAACATTCAGTACTTC.

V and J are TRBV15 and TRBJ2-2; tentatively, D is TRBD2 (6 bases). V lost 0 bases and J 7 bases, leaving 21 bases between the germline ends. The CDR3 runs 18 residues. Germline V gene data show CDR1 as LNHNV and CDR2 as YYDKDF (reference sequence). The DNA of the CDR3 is TGTGCCACCAGCAGAGATCAGGCTAGCGTGGTCCAGGGCGGGGAGCTGTTTTTT. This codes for CATSRDQASVVQGGELFF.

CDR3 DNA: TGTGCCAGCTCACTGGGACAGGGGACCTCTGGGGCCAACGTCCTGACTTTC. It codes for CASSLGQGTSGANVLTF. The genes are TRBV18 and TRBJ2-6; 10 nucleotides match TRBD1. Germline V gene sequence: CDR1 KGHSH, CDR2 LQKENI. V trimming: 4 bases; J trimming: 0 bases; junction bases outside the gene matches: 3. This CDR3 is 17 amino acids long.

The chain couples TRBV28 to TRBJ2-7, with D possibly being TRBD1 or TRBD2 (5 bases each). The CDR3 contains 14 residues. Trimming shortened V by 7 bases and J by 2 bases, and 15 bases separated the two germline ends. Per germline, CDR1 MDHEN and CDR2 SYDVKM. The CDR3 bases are TGTGCCAGCAACTCCGGGACCGATCCCTACGAGCAGTACGTC. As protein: CASNSGTDPYEQYV.

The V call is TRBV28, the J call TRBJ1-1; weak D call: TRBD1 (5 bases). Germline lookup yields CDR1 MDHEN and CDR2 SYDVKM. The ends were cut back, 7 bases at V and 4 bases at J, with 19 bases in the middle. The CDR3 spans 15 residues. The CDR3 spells CASNPGGGFPTEAFF. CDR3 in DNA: TGTGCCAGCAATCCCGGGGGAGGGTTTCCCACTGAAGCTTTCTTT.

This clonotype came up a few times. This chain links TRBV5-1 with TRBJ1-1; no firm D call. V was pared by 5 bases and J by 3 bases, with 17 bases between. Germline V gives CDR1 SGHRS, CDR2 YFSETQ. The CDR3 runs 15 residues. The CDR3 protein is CASRGSSRRDTEAFF. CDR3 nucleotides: TGCGCCAGCAGGGGGTCATCTCGGAGGGACACTGAAGCTTTCTTT. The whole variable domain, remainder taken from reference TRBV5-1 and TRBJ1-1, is KAGVTQTPRYLIKTRGQQVTLSCSPISGHRSVSWYQQTPGQGLQFLFEYFSETQRNKGNFPGRFSGRQFSNSRSEMNVSTLELGDSALYLCASRGSSRRDTEAFFGQGTRLTVV.

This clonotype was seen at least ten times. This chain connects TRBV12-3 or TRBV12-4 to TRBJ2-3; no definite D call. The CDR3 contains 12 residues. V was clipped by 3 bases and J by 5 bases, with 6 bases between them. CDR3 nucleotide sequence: TGTGCCAGCAGTTTTGCGAGAGATACGCAGTATTTT. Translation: CASSFARDTQYF.

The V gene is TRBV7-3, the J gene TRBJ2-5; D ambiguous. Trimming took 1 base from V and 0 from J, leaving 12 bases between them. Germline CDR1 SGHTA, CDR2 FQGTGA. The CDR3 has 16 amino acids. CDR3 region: CASSLNGPEYQETQYF. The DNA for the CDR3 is TGTGCCAGCAGCTTAAACGGGCCCGAGTACCAAGAGACCCAGTACTTC.

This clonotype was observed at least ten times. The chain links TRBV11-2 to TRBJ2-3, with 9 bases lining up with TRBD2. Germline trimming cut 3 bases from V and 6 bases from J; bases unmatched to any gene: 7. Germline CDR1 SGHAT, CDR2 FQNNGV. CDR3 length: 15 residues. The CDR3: CASSFWIAGGDTQYF. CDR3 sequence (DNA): TGTGCCAGCAGCTTCTGGATTGCGGGGGGGGATACGCAGTATTTT.

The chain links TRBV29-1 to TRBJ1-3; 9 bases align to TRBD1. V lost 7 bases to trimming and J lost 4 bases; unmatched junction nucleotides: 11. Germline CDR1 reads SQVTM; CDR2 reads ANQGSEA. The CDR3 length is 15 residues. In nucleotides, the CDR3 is TGCAGCGCCCAGGGCAAACAGGGGGCAGGAAACACCATATATTTT. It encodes CSAQGKQGAGNTIYF.